Listed below are T cell receptor beta chains from one sample, sequenced in a study of blood T cell repertoires in COVID-19. The protocol was immunoSEQ multiplex PCR, while the TCRdb copy is restricted to in-frame clones and leaves out a portion. The repertoire holds hundreds of thousands of clones, with roughly nine tenths as singletons. The sequencing sample was made of peripheral blood. These receptors all stem from a man in his sixties who had recovered from COVID-19. The CDR3 runs from the conserved cysteine through the conserved F or W. D genes are given only for firm matches. Clone size is not always given. Where it is, it says once, few, many or a class for expanded clones.

v_gene	j_gene	abundance	d_gene	CDR3nt	CDR3aa
TRBV19	TRBJ2-4	NA	NA	TGTGCCAGTAGTATCGGACTCTCAAACATTCAGTACTTC	CASSIGLSNIQYF
TRBV18	TRBJ2-7	NA	NA	TGTGCCAGCTCACGGACTGCCTACGAGCAGTACTTC	CASSRTAYEQYF
TRBV5-1	TRBJ2-3	NA	NA	TGCGCCAGCAGCCCAAACAAGGTCACGGCGGGAGATACGCAGTATTTT	CASSPNKVTAGDTQYF
TRBV24-1	TRBJ2-1	once	TRBD2	TGTGCCACCAGTGGAAATGTGGGACTAGCGGATTACAATGAGCAGTTCTTC	CATSGNVGLADYNEQFF
TRBV3-1/TRBV3-2	TRBJ1-1	NA	NA	TGTGCCAGCAGCCTACAGGGTGCCACTGAAGCTTTCTTT	CASSLQGATEAFF
TRBV27	TRBJ1-2	once	NA	TGTGCCAGCAGCCCCTCCAACAGGCCCTATGGCTACACCTTC	CASSPSNRPYGYTF
TRBV7-7	TRBJ2-3	once	NA	TGTGCCAGCAGCAAGGGACTTTCTAGCACAGATACGCAGTATTTT	CASSKGLSSTDTQYF
TRBV5-1	TRBJ2-4	NA	TRBD1	TGCGCCAGCAGCGCTCAGGGGGCCAACATTCAGTACTTC	CASSAQGANIQYF
TRBV7-2	TRBJ2-7	NA	TRBD2	TGTGCCAGCAGCCATGGACTAGCGGCCAACGAGCAGTACTTC	CASSHGLAANEQYF
TRBV5-1	TRBJ1-5	NA	TRBD1	TGCGCCAGCAGCTTGGAGGGGGCGGAGGGTCAGCCCCAGCATTTT	CASSLEGAEGQPQHF
TRBV5-1	TRBJ1-1	NA	NA	TGCGCCAGCAGCTTGGTAGAGGGTGGAACTGAAGCTTTCTTT	CASSLVEGGTEAFF
TRBV19	TRBJ1-6	NA	TRBD1	TGTGCCAGTAGGACCGACAGGGAGCGCTCACCCCTCCACTTT	CASRTDRERSPLHF
TRBV9	TRBJ1-6	NA	TRBD1	TGTGCCAGCAGCGTCGACCCGAGACAGGGAAATAATTCACCCCTCCACTTT	CASSVDPRQGNNSPLHF
TRBV19	TRBJ1-5	NA	TRBD1	TGTGCCAGTAGTGACAGGGGGCGAAGCCAGCCCCAGCATTTT	CASSDRGRSQPQHF
TRBV10-2	TRBJ1-5	NA	TRBD1	TGCGCCAGCAGTGAGAGAGGGGGACAGAGCAATCAGCCCCAGCATTTT	CASSERGGQSNQPQHF
TRBV28	TRBJ1-2	NA	TRBD1	TGTGCCAGCAGTTTACGGCAGGGGGCTCGGGGCTACACCTTC	CASSLRQGARGYTF
TRBV19	TRBJ1-2	few	TRBD1	TGTGCCAGTAGTATGCGGACAGGGACTAACTATGGCTACACCTTC	CASSMRTGTNYGYTF
TRBV11-3	TRBJ2-2	NA	TRBD2	TGTGCCAGCAGCCGGGGTAGCGGGCCCACCGGGGAGCTGTTTTTT	CASSRGSGPTGELFF
TRBV11-1	TRBJ2-6	NA	NA	TGTGCCAGCAGCCCACAGAGCTCTGGGGCCAACGTCCTGACTTTC	CASSPQSSGANVLTF
TRBV5-4	TRBJ1-1	once	NA	TGTGCCAGCAGCTTGGGTCCCGGGAGTACTGAAGCTTTCTTT	CASSLGPGSTEAFF
TRBV4-2	TRBJ2-7	NA	TRBD2	TGTGCCAGCAGCCACCCTGGGACTAGCGGGGGGACCAGCTCCTACGAGCAGTACTTC	CASSHPGTSGGTSSYEQYF
TRBV9	TRBJ1-2	NA	NA	TGTGCCAGCAGCGGCTTGGACAGTATATATGGCTACACCTTC	CASSGLDSIYGYTF
TRBV27	TRBJ2-7	NA	TRBD2	TGTGCCAGCAGTCCAACAAAACTAGCGGGAGGGCCAGAATTCCACGAGCAGTACTTC	CASSPTKLAGGPEFHEQYF
TRBV18	TRBJ1-3	NA	NA	TGTGCCAGCTCACTCCAACAGCCCCAAATCTCTGGAAACACCATATATTTT	CASSLQQPQISGNTIYF
TRBV4-1	TRBJ2-3	NA	NA	TGCGCCAGCAGCCCCAGGGGAGCCACAGATACGCAGTATTTT	CASSPRGATDTQYF
TRBV7-6	TRBJ2-2	NA	TRBD1	TGTGCCAGCAGCTTAGACAGGGGGCAAACCGGGGAGCTGTTTTTT	CASSLDRGQTGELFF
TRBV5-1	TRBJ2-7	NA	TRBD2	TGCGCCAGCAGACCGAGACTAGCGGATACCTACGACGAGCAGTACTTC	CASRPRLADTYDEQYF
TRBV19	TRBJ1-4	NA	TRBD1	TGTGCCAGTAGTCCGGGACAGGGGGCTGATGAAAAACTGTTTTTT	CASSPGQGADEKLFF
TRBV6-2/TRBV6-3	TRBJ2-1	once	TRBD2	TGTGCCAGCAGTATCGCCGGGACTAGCAGTAACAATGAGCAGTTCTTC	CASSIAGTSSNNEQFF
TRBV3-1/TRBV3-2	TRBJ2-7	NA	NA	TGTGCCAGCAGCCAAGATCTGGGGGCTACCTCCTACGAGCAGTACTTC	CASSQDLGATSYEQYF
TRBV5-1	TRBJ2-2	NA	NA	TGCGCCAGCAGCTCGAAGGCAGGGGATAACACCGGGGAGCTGTTTTTT	CASSSKAGDNTGELFF
TRBV6-2/TRBV6-3	TRBJ2-1	few	TRBD2	TGTGCCAGCAGTTACTCCACCCGACTAGCGGGAGGGCGAGAGCAGTTCTTC	CASSYSTRLAGGREQFF
TRBV5-4	TRBJ2-3	NA	TRBD2	TGTGCCAGCACTGGGCGGGGGGGCCAGGATACGCAGTATTTT	CASTGRGGQDTQYF
TRBV24-1	TRBJ2-3	NA	NA	TGTGCCACCAGTGATTTCCCAGGCACAGATACGCAGTATTTT	CATSDFPGTDTQYF
TRBV19	TRBJ1-1	NA	TRBD1	TGTGCCAGTACCCCTCGACAGGGGACGGCTGAAGCTTTCTTT	CASTPRQGTAEAFF
TRBV30	TRBJ1-4	NA	NA	TGTGCCTGGAGTGTACCCCGCAGTTGGAATGAAAAACTGTTTTTT	CAWSVPRSWNEKLFF
TRBV27	TRBJ2-3	once	TRBD2	TGTGCCAGCAGATGGGGACTAGGAGAAACAGATACGCAGTATTTT	CASRWGLGETDTQYF
TRBV28	TRBJ1-2	few	TRBD1	TGTGCCAGCAGGGGACAGGGGAGATATGGCTACACCTTC	CASRGQGRYGYTF
TRBV11-2	TRBJ1-1	once	TRBD1	TGTGCCAGCAGCTTCCAGGGGGACCCTGAAGCTTTCTTT	CASSFQGDPEAFF
TRBV19	TRBJ1-1	NA	TRBD1	TGTGCCAGTAGTGGACAGGGGGCGAGGACTGAAGCTTTCTTT	CASSGQGARTEAFF
TRBV3-1/TRBV3-2	TRBJ1-1	NA	NA	TGTGCCAGCAGCCCACGAAAGGGCCGGGGGGCTTTCTTT	CASSPRKGRGAFF
TRBV7-3	TRBJ2-3	NA	NA	TGTGCCAGCAGCTTAACGGGTTCGGGCGGGGGCCGCACAGATACGCAGTATTTT	CASSLTGSGGGRTDTQYF